The next 32 T cell receptor beta chains were all read from a single sample in a study of response to subunit inactivated influenza vaccine. TCRdb re-derived calls from the RT-PCR reads in MiXCR, one entry per CDR3 protein. This table holds 500,000 to 600,000 distinct CDR3 sequences, over 10% found once. Sequencing used PBMCs from blood, obtained 45 days after vaccination. Receptor source: a man in his fifties who received an inactivated influenza vaccine.

This clonotype was picked up a small number of times. V gene TRBV9 combines with J gene TRBJ2-1, with D perhaps TRBD2 (6 bases). Trimming stripped 2 bases from V and 5 bases from J, with 11 bases between. CDR1 and CDR2 (germline): SGDLS, YYNGEE. The CDR3 extends over 14 amino acids. CDR3 DNA: TGTGCCAGCAGCGTGGGACTTTACAACAATGAGCAGTTCTTC. This gives the protein CASSVGLYNNEQFF.

In this sample, this clonotype turned up a few times. J is TRBJ2-7 and V is TRBV27; D is perhaps TRBD1 (6 bases). V was clipped by 6 bases and J by 3 bases, with 12 bases between them. This CDR3 spans 13 amino acids. Germline-derived CDR1 and CDR2 are MNHEY and SMNVEV (reference sequence). Here the CDR3 DNA reads TGTGCCAGCAGCTACGACAGGTTCTACGAGCAGTACTTC. Translating gives CASSYDRFYEQYF.

This clonotype was seen many times. The V and J genes are TRBV5-1 and TRBJ2-5; 8 positions match TRBD1. The CDR3 covers 14 residues. J was trimmed by 4 bases and V by 4 bases; bases with no gene match: 6. Germline CDR1 is SGHRS and CDR2 is YFSETQ. The CDR3 nucleotides are TGCGCCAGCAGCACTGGGACAGGCGGAGAGACCCAGTACTTC. This encodes CASSTGTGGETQYF.

The chain has TRBV11-1 and TRBJ1-3, with TRBD1 matching over 10 bases. The CDR3 spans 19 residues. Germline lookup yields CDR1 SGHAT and CDR2 FQDESV (reference sequence). After removal of 5 bases from V and 0 bases from J, the junction contained 13 bases not matched to a gene. The CDR3 here is CASSPRQGAAGSSGNTIYF. The CDR3 coding sequence is TGTGCCAGCAGCCCTAGACAGGGGGCGGCAGGGAGCTCTGGAAACACCATATATTTT.

The V call is TRBV27, the J call TRBJ2-1; no clear D. The CDR3 totals 11 residues. Germline V gives CDR1 MNHEY, CDR2 SMNVEV (reference sequence). V shed 2 bases and J shed 7 bases, with 3 bases lying between them. The CDR3 spells CASSLLNEQFF. The CDR3 region has the DNA TGTGCCAGCAGTTTACTGAATGAGCAGTTCTTC.

This clonotype occurred a few times. Written as DNA, the CDR3 is TGTGCCACCGGACAGGTCACAGATACGCAGTATTTT. This translates into CATGQVTDTQYF. V is TRBV2 and J is TRBJ2-3, with TRBD1 matching over 7 bases. With 10 bases clipped from V and 2 bases from J, the junction kept 3 bases outside the gene matches. Germline V CDR1 and CDR2: SNHLY, FYNNEI. The CDR3 extends over 12 amino acids. The full variable domain, its missing parts supplied by reference TRBV2 and TRBJ2-3, is EPEVTQTPSHQVTQMGQEVILRCVPISNHLYFYWYRQILGQKVEFLVSFYNNEISEKSEIFDDQFSVERPDGSNFTLKIRSTKLEDSAMYFCATGQVTDTQYFGPGTRLTVL.

This clonotype has ten or more counts. The genes are TRBV6-2 or TRBV6-3 and TRBJ2-4; perhaps TRBD1 as D (6 bases). This CDR3 spans 18 amino acids. With 0 bases removed from V and 2 bases from J, the gap between germline ends came to 17 bases. Germline V CDR1 and CDR2: MNHEY, SVGEGT. CDR3 DNA sequence: TGTGCCAGCAGTTACTCCCCCCGGACAGCCTCGACCAAAAACATTCAGTACTTC. Amino acid sequence: CASSYSPRTASTKNIQYF.

This clonotype was picked up a small number of times. This chain connects TRBV6-5 to TRBJ2-3, with D maybe TRBD1 (6 bases). The V gene lost 2 bases and the J gene lost 2 bases, with 11 bases spanning the gap. Germline V gene sequence: CDR1 MNHEY, CDR2 SVGAGI. This CDR3 contains 15 residues. CDR3 in amino acids: CASSYGGGFTDTQYF. The CDR3 bases are TGTGCCAGCAGTTACGGTGGGGGCTTCACAGATACGCAGTATTTT.

The chain has TRBV4-2 and TRBJ2-7; 10 nucleotides line up with TRBD1. With V trimmed by 4 bases and J by 6 bases, 9 bases remained unmatched. Germline CDR1 is LGHNA and CDR2 is YNFKEQ. This CDR3 contains 15 residues. CDR3 DNA sequence: TGTGCCAGCAGCCCCGAGACAGGGGGCAGTGGCGAGCAGTACTTC. This codes for CASSPETGGSGEQYF.

The sample holds a few counts of this clonotype. This chain uses TRBV9 with TRBJ1-1; 8 positions match TRBD1. Germline CDR1 and CDR2: SGDLS and YYNGEE. The CDR3 is 14 residues long. V gave up 4 bases and J gave up 0 bases; unmatched junction bases: 2. The CDR3 sequence is CASSIRGLNTEAFF. The CDR3 coding sequence is TGTGCCAGCAGCATCAGGGGGCTGAACACTGAAGCTTTCTTT.

The chain uses TRBV7-6 and TRBJ2-5; D call uncertain. The germline gives CDR1 SGHVS, CDR2 FNYEAQ. V lost 7 bases and J lost 1, with 16 bases in between. This CDR3 spans 15 amino acids. The CDR3 DNA follows: TGTGCCAGCACCACCTTTCTGGGCAGCCAAGAGACCCAGTACTTC. Translation gives CASTTFLGSQETQYF.

The chain links TRBV18 to TRBJ1-1; 10 nucleotides line up with TRBD1. The CDR3 totals 15 residues. The germline gives CDR1 KGHSH, CDR2 LQKENI. With V trimmed by 3 bases and J by 3 bases, 4 bases remained unmatched. CDR3 DNA: TGTGCCAGCTCACCGGACAGGGGGTTCTACACTGAAGCTTTCTTT. Translating gives CASSPDRGFYTEAFF. Variable domain in full (rest from reference TRBV18 and TRBJ1-1): NAGVMQNPRHLVRRRGQEARLRCSPMKGHSHVYWYRQLPEEGLKFMVYLQKENIIDESGMPKERFSAEFPKEGPSILRIQQVVRGDSAAYFCASSPDRGFYTEAFFGQGTRLTVV.

This clonotype was counted between two and nine times. The rearrangement joins TRBV24-1 to TRBJ1-4, with unresolved D. Per germline, CDR1 KGHDR and CDR2 SFDVKD. The V end lost 4 bases, the J end lost 0 bases, and 8 bases lay between the germline ends. The CDR3 totals 15 residues. The CDR3: CATSDPRATNEKLFF. The CDR3 region has the DNA TGTGCCACCAGTGACCCTCGGGCAACTAATGAAAAACTGTTTTTT.

This clonotype showed up many times. The rearrangement joins TRBV20-1 to TRBJ2-1; a possible D gene is TRBD2 (5 bases). V lost 2 bases and J lost 4, with 6 bases in between. Germline V gene lookup returns CDR1 DFQATT and CDR2 SNEGSKA (reference sequence). The CDR3 sequence is 12 residues long. The CDR3 sequence is CSARLAYNEQFF. For the CDR3, the DNA is TGCAGTGCTAGACTAGCTTACAATGAGCAGTTCTTC.

This clonotype has at least ten counts. The V and J genes are TRBV20-1 and TRBJ1-2; D not certain. The CDR3 spans 12 residues. Per germline, CDR1 DFQATT and CDR2 SNEGSKA (reference sequence). The V end was cut by 5 bases, the J end by 2 bases, with 9 bases between. The CDR3 reads CSAWVVNYGYTF. CDR3 nucleotides: TGCAGTGCTTGGGTGGTGAACTATGGCTACACCTTC.

This clonotype has ten or more counts. This chain links TRBV7-2 with TRBJ2-3; the D is unclear. CDR3 length: 14 residues. Deletions cut 5 bases from V and 2 bases from J, with 11 bases between. Per the germline V gene, CDR1 is SGHTA and CDR2 is FQGNSA. The CDR3 DNA is TGTGCCAGCAGCCCCCAGGTTTTCACAGATACGCAGTATTTT. It translates to CASSPQVFTDTQYF.

This clonotype was detected only a few times. CDR3 in DNA: TGTGCCAGCTCACACGCCCCCGGCCCCCTAGCCAAAAACATTCAGTACTTC. Translated, it gives CASSHAPGPLAKNIQYF. This rearrangement joins TRBV18 to TRBJ2-4; D is undetermined. V dropped 4 bases and J dropped 0 bases, with 16 bases sitting between them. Germline-derived CDR1 and CDR2 are KGHSH and LQKENI. The CDR3 loop spans 17 amino acids.

The V and J genes are TRBV6-1 and TRBJ2-2; 10 nucleotides line up with TRBD1. Germline-derived CDR1 and CDR2 are MNHNS and SASEGT. Losses at the gene ends were 6 bases for V and 6 bases for J; bases not matched to a gene: 10. The CDR3 extends over 16 amino acids. In DNA form, the CDR3 reads TGTGCCAGCAGGCCGGGACAGGGGACGGTCGCCGGGGAGCTGTTTTTT. The encoded protein is CASRPGQGTVAGELFF.

The chain employs TRBV6-5 and TRBJ1-1; D is ambiguous. The length of the CDR3 is 11 residues. Trimming removed 7 bases at V and 3 bases at J, with 6 bases between. CDR1 and CDR2 (germline): MNHEY, SVGAGI. This CDR3 reads CASTGHTEAFF. CDR3 in DNA: TGTGCCAGCACCGGGCACACTGAAGCTTTCTTT.

In its sample, this clonotype was seen a few times. The J gene is TRBJ2-2, the V gene TRBV5-1; D gene unclear. Looked up from germline, CDR1 is SGHRS and CDR2 is YFSETQ. Trimming took off 4 bases at V and 4 bases at J, with 17 bases between the two ends. The CDR3 extends over 16 amino acids. The CDR3 DNA is TGCGCCAGCAGCCTCGGGCCATCGGCCGTCACCGGGGAGCTGTTTTTT. Amino acid sequence: CASSLGPSAVTGELFF.

A few counts support this clonotype. This rearrangement joins TRBV7-9 to TRBJ1-1; D remains unclear. Trimming pared 1 base from V and 2 bases from J, leaving 8 bases between. The CDR3 is 14 amino acids. In germline, CDR1 is SEHNR, CDR2 FQNEAQ (reference sequence). The DNA for the CDR3 is TGTGCCAGCAGCTTAGATTACAGAAACACTGAAGCTTTCTTT. This codes for CASSLDYRNTEAFF.

This clonotype has only a few counts. This rearrangement joins TRBV10-3 to TRBJ2-5, with D possibly being TRBD1 (5 bases). From germline, CDR1 is ENHRY and CDR2 SYGVKD. This CDR3 comprises 11 residues. Trimming pared 10 bases from V and 1 base from J, leaving 7 bases between. The CDR3 loop is CATQGQETQYF. The CDR3 nucleotides read TGTGCCACCCAGGGCCAAGAGACCCAGTACTTC.

The chain carries TRBV20-1 and TRBJ2-3; D is unclear. CDR1 is DFQATT, CDR2 SNEGSKA, per germline (reference sequence). V was trimmed by 0 bases and J by 4 bases, leaving 17 bases between them. The CDR3 totals 16 residues. CDR3 sequence reads: CSARDPAPVAPDTQYF. The CDR3 DNA is TGCAGTGCTAGAGATCCGGCCCCAGTGGCGCCAGATACGCAGTATTTT.

This clonotype has a count of ten or more. The chain combines TRBV10-3 with TRBJ1-5, with D possibly being TRBD1 (5 bases). Per the germline V gene, CDR1 is ENHRY and CDR2 is SYGVKD. V was shortened by 3 bases and J by 6 bases, with 15 bases between the two germline ends. This CDR3 contains 15 residues. The CDR3 here is CAISEGLGETQPQHF. For the CDR3, the DNA is TGTGCCATCAGTGAAGGGTTAGGGGAGACTCAGCCCCAGCATTTT.

The rearrangement links TRBV7-9 to TRBJ2-7; tentatively, D is TRBD1 or TRBD2 (6 bases each). This CDR3 is 15 amino acids long. Per the germline V gene, CDR1 is SEHNR and CDR2 is FQNEAQ (reference sequence). V lost 5 bases to trimming and J lost 0 bases, with 14 bases between them. CDR3 sequence: CASSTPGDNSYEQYF. The CDR3, as DNA: TGTGCCAGCAGCACTCCGGGGGACAACTCCTACGAGCAGTACTTC.

This clonotype was observed many times. The CDR3, as DNA: TGCAGTGCTGGGACAGGGGGTGGCAATCAGCCCCAGCATTTT. This codes for CSAGTGGGNQPQHF. The chain is built from TRBV20-1 and TRBJ1-5; 11 bases match TRBD1. The CDR3 runs 14 residues. Germline lookup yields CDR1 DFQATT and CDR2 SNEGSKA (reference sequence). Trimming at V came to 5 bases and at J to 2 bases, leaving 2 bases not matched to a gene.

This clonotype was counted ten times or more. This chain links TRBV11-2 with TRBJ1-5; 12 positions agree with TRBD1. This CDR3 contains 20 residues. Germline loops: CDR1 SGHAT, CDR2 FQNNGV. J lost 1 base, V lost 5 bases, and 15 bases had no gene match. The CDR3, as DNA: TGTGCCAGCAGCGCAAACCGGGACAGGGGGCGAAGTCAAAGCAATCAGCCCCAGCATTTT. This translates into CASSANRDRGRSQSNQPQHF.

For this clonotype: Possible read error: a much larger clone is one base away. Since no conserved phenylalanine or tryptophan closes the CDR3, a read error is the likely cause. This chain joins TRBV4-1 and TRBJ1-2; a possible D gene is TRBD1 (5 bases). Trimming cost V 4 bases and J 3 bases, with 12 bases left between them. Germline V gene lookup returns CDR1 MGHRA and CDR2 YSYEKL. The CDR3 loop spans 14 amino acids. The CDR3 protein is CASSLTGGHYGYTS. The CDR3 DNA sequence: TGCGCCAGCAGCCTAACCGGGGGACACTATGGCTACACCTCC.

This clonotype has only a few counts. The rearrangement links TRBV20-1 to TRBJ2-2; 8 nucleotides align to TRBD2. The CDR3 spans 13 residues. Germline CDR1 DFQATT, CDR2 SNEGSKA (reference sequence). J lost 9 bases, V lost 7 bases, and 10 bases had no gene match. The CDR3 here is CSVRRGVHRELFF. In nucleotides, the CDR3 is TGCAGTGTGAGGCGGGGGGTCCACCGGGAGCTGTTTTTT.

The chain uses TRBV12-3 or TRBV12-4 and TRBJ2-7; perhaps TRBD2 as D (6 bases). Trimming removed 0 bases from V and 5 bases from J, with 8 bases in between. CDR3 size: 13 residues. The CDR3 DNA sequence: TGTGCCAGCAGTTTAGCGGGGGAGGACGAGCAGTACTTC. As protein: CASSLAGEDEQYF.

The table lists this clonotype with many counts. V and J are TRBV9 and TRBJ2-3, with D perhaps TRBD2 (5 bases). The germline V and J ends were trimmed by 3 bases and 3 bases, with 11 bases remaining between them. Germline CDR1 reads SGDLS; CDR2 reads YYNGEE. The CDR3 is 14 amino acids. In DNA, the CDR3 is TGTGCCAGCAGCGCTGAGCGGTTGACAGATACGCAGTATTTT. Translated, it gives CASSAERLTDTQYF.

There are a few counts of this clonotype. The rearrangement uses TRBV4-3 and TRBJ1-1; D call uncertain. V lost 0 bases and J 0 bases, leaving 8 bases between the germline ends. CDR1 LGHNA and CDR2 YSLEER come from the germline V gene. This CDR3 is 15 amino acids long. CDR3 protein: CASSQESGLNTEAFF. DNA for the CDR3: TGCGCCAGCAGCCAAGAATCGGGTCTGAACACTGAAGCTTTCTTT.